The 2 T cell receptor beta chains below all came from one sample that was sequenced in a study of shared clonotypes between healthy human individuals. Some clones are missing from TCRdb's copy, which holds only in-frame ones; the method was immunoSEQ multiplex PCR. This table has millions of clones, approximately 95% appearing once. The sequenced sample was naive CD4+ T cells sorted from blood. Subset defined: CD45RA+ positively selected. The receptors derive from a young man in good health.

The chain has TRBV5-8 and TRBJ1-6; 9 positions agree with TRBD1. Germline CDR1 is SGHTS and CDR2 is YDEGEE. This CDR3 comprises 16 residues. With 0 bases clipped from V and 9 bases from J, the junction kept 7 bases outside the gene matches. The CDR3: CASSLDWDRVTSPLHF. Written as DNA, the CDR3 is TGTGCCAGCAGCTTGGATTGGGACAGGGTTACTTCACCCCTCCACTTT.

The V call is TRBV29-1, the J call TRBJ1-1; D unresolved. The CDR3 extends over 13 amino acids. The V and J ends lost 7 bases and 0 bases respectively, with 12 bases between them. Germline V lookup: CDR1 SQVTM, CDR2 ANQGSEA. CDR3 amino acids: CSGVSDMNTEAFF. DNA of the CDR3: TGCAGCGGGGTTAGCGATATGAACACTGAAGCTTTCTTT.